Each of the 7 T cell receptor beta chains below was sequenced from the same sample in a study of HIV-infected children after antiretroviral therapy interruption. The TCR library was built from RNA with a 3' RACE protocol and unique molecular identifiers. TCRdb itself ran the 3' RACE reads through MiXCR, one entry per CDR3 protein. The data show about 86,000 distinct CDR3 sequences, 6.9% seen once. Treatment defined: PENTA 11 planned treatment interruption arm or continuous ART arm. Here the sequenced sample was CD45RA+ CD4+ T cells from PBMCs, pooled from several time points, taken from a donor given antiretroviral therapy, either interrupted or continuous. Indicated subset: naive CD4+ CD45RA+ CD45RO- T cells. The source is a pool of human donors with HIV.

At least ten counts were recorded for this clonotype. This rearrangement joins TRBV3-1 to TRBJ1-4; TRBD1 matches 7 bases. This CDR3 comprises 16 residues. Trimming at V came to 4 bases and at J to 4 bases, leaving 9 bases not matched to a gene. CDR1 is LGHDT, CDR2 YNNKEL, per germline (reference sequence). The CDR3 DNA sequence: TGTGCCAGCAGCCGGCAAGCGACAGGGAATAATGAAAAACTGTTTTTT. It translates to CASSRQATGNNEKLFF.

This clonotype was observed at least ten times. The J gene is TRBJ2-1, the V gene TRBV10-3, with TRBD2 matching over 7 bases. Germline CDR1 reads ENHRY; CDR2 reads SYGVKD. The CDR3 is made up of 15 amino acids. The V segment lost 3 bases and the J segment 5 bases; nucleotides outside the gene matches: 7. The CDR3 loop is CAISDSSGVHNEQFF. Here the CDR3 DNA reads TGTGCCATCAGTGATTCCAGCGGGGTCCACAATGAGCAGTTCTTC.

CDR3 bases: TGTGCCAGTACCGATAGCGGGGGTCCACGGAATGAGCAGTTCTTC. It translates to CASTDSGGPRNEQFF. V gene TRBV19 combines with J gene TRBJ2-1; 9 bases agree with TRBD2. The germline V gene encodes CDR1 LNHDA and CDR2 SQIVND (reference sequence). Losses at the gene ends were 7 bases for V and 7 bases for J; bases not matched to a gene: 11. This CDR3 has 15 amino acids. The whole variable domain, remainder taken from reference TRBV19 and TRBJ2-1, is DGGITQSPKYLFRKEGQNVTLSCEQNLNHDAMYWYRQDPGQGLRLIYYSQIVNDFQKGDIAEGYSVSREKKESFPLTVTSAQKNPTAFYLCASTDSGGPRNEQFFGPGTRLTVL.

At least ten counts were recorded for this clonotype. CDR3: CASRGTGFYNSPLHF. In DNA, the CDR3 is TGTGCCAGCAGAGGGACAGGGTTCTATAATTCACCCCTCCACTTT. The chain links TRBV6-1 to TRBJ1-6; 9 nucleotides align to TRBD1. This CDR3 comprises 15 residues. Looked up from germline, CDR1 is MNHNS and CDR2 is SASEGT. J gave up 3 bases and V 6 bases, and 3 bases lay outside the gene matches.

There are many counts of this clonotype. The V and J genes are TRBV10-3 and TRBJ2-1; tentatively, D is TRBD2 (6 bases). The germline V and J ends were trimmed by 0 bases and 12 bases, with 15 bases remaining between them. The germline V gene has CDR1 ENHRY and CDR2 SYGVKD. The CDR3 is 14 amino acids. Here the CDR3 DNA reads TGTGCCATCAGTGAGTCTACCCAAGCGGGCCCGCAGTTCTTC. It yields the protein CAISESTQAGPQFF.

This chain links TRBV11-1 with TRBJ1-2; no definite D call. This CDR3 has 13 amino acids. Germline CDR1 is SGHAT and CDR2 is FQDESV (reference sequence). Trimming removed 5 bases at V and 8 bases at J, with 15 bases between. The CDR3 region has the DNA TGTGCCAGCAGCCACCGTGAGCTAGGGGGCTACACCTTC. Translating it yields CASSHRELGGYTF.

This clonotype has at least ten counts. This chain connects TRBV29-1 to TRBJ1-2, with D possibly TRBD1 on 5 matching bases. Germline V lookup: CDR1 SQVTM, CDR2 ANQGSEA. V gave up 1 base and J gave up 11 bases, with 14 bases separating them. The CDR3 runs to 12 residues. The CDR3 nucleotides read TGCAGCGTTGAAGGGCAGGGTTGGGGGTACACCTTC. Protein sequence: CSVEGQGWGYTF.